This is a list of T cell receptor beta chains from one sample in a study of patients and donors after allogeneic stem cell transplantation. One entry per CDR3 protein, called by TCRdb with MiXCR from the RT-PCR reads. Among about 960,000 distinct CDR3 sequences listed, more than 15% were seen once. Sequencing was carried out using blood, either unsorted or a sorted T cell fraction (not recorded which). These TCRs come from a human donor who was either an allogeneic HSCT recipient or a stem cell or donor lymphocyte infusion donor (not recorded which). It is not recorded whose cells these are; they may come from a transplant donor. Each CDR3 is given with its conserved first and last residue. The D gene is left open where the match is weak. A clone size is listed for some rows: how often the clone was seen (once, few, many), or a class if it is expanded.

>12|.|.|TRBV4-1|TRBJ2-1
TGCGCCAGCAGCCAAGTGAGTGGGGAGCAGTTCTTC
CASSQVSGEQFF
>16|.|few|TRBV25-1|TRBJ2-1
TGTGCCAGCAGTGAAGGCGGCACAACCATTTACAATGAGCAGTTCTTC
CASSEGGTTIYNEQFF
>14|.|.|TRBV19|TRBJ1-1
TGTGCCAGTAGTATAGTTGGGCTATCCACTGAAGCTTTCTTT
CASSIVGLSTEAFF
>15|TRBD2|many|TRBV7-6|TRBJ2-1
TGTGCCAGCAGCCCAACTAGCGGGGGGGTTGGTGAGCAGTTCTTC
CASSPTSGGVGEQFF
>14|TRBD1|.|TRBV10-3|TRBJ2-7
TGTGCCATCAGTTCCGGGACAGGGGATCCCGAGCAGTACTTC
CAISSGTGDPEQYF
>14|TRBD1|.|TRBV6-5|TRBJ2-5
TGTGCCAGCAGTTGGGGACAGGGACAAGAGACCCAGTACTTC
CASSWGQGQETQYF
>12|.|.|TRBV30|TRBJ2-7
TGTGCCTGGGATCGTGGCGGAGCCTTGCAGTACTTC
CAWDRGGALQYF
>17|.|.|TRBV27|TRBJ1-1
TGTGCCAGCAGGCTCCTAGGGGGGACTGGACTGAACACTGAAGCTTTCTTT
CASRLLGGTGLNTEAFF
>15|TRBD1|.|TRBV6-2/TRBV6-3|TRBJ1-2
TGTGCCAGCAGTTACAACAAGGGGGCAACGAATGGCTACACCTTC
CASSYNKGATNGYTF
>14|.|few|TRBV20-1|TRBJ2-7
TGCAGTGCCGCGCGGCGGGGGCTCTCCTACGAGCAGTACTTC
CSAARRGLSYEQYF
>13|.|.|TRBV28|TRBJ2-7
TGTGCCAGCATTCATAGGGCCCCCTACGAGCAGTACTTC
CASIHRAPYEQYF
>15|.|few|TRBV7-9|TRBJ2-7
TGTGCCAGCAGCTTAGATGGCAGAACCCAAAATCAGCAGTACTTC
CASSLDGRTQNQQYF
>11|.|.|TRBV11-2|TRBJ2-7
TGTGCCAGCAGCTCCCAGGGGAAGCAGTACTTC
CASSSQGKQYF
>14|.|.|TRBV29-1|TRBJ1-2
TGCAGCGTTGGTTTATTTCGGGAAGCCTATGGCTACACCTTC
CSVGLFREAYGYTF
>16|TRBD2|few|TRBV16|TRBJ2-1
TGTGCCAGCAGCCACATACTAGCGAAACCCTACAATGAGCAGTTCTTC
CASSHILAKPYNEQFF
>14|.|.|TRBV10-3|TRBJ2-7
TGTGCCATCAGTGAGTCCAGAAGGGACCGAGAGCAGTACTTC
CAISESRRDREQYF
>14|.|.|TRBV20-1|TRBJ2-2
TGCAGTGCTAGGTGGCAGGGGAGCACCGGGGAGCTGTTTTTT
CSARWQGSTGELFF
>16|TRBD1|.|TRBV7-2|TRBJ1-1
TGTGCCAGCAGCTTAGGACAGGGAAAAAGGTACACTGAAGCTTTCTTT
CASSLGQGKRYTEAFF
>15|TRBD1|few|TRBV7-9|TRBJ2-5
TGTGCCAGCAGCTCTAGGGACAGGGGTCAAGAGACCCAGTACTTC
CASSSRDRGQETQYF
>12|.|once|TRBV6-1|TRBJ2-7
TGTGCCAGTCAACTGGGGCCCTACGAGCAGTACTTC
CASQLGPYEQYF
>15|.|.|TRBV9|TRBJ2-7
TGTGCCAGCAGCGTAGGAGGGGCAGTCCTAGGCGAGCAGTACTTC
CASSVGGAVLGEQYF
>16|TRBD2|.|TRBV20-1|TRBJ2-7
TGCAGTGCTAGGGCGGTACTAGCGGGGGTCTCCTACGAGCAGTACTTC
CSARAVLAGVSYEQYF
>17|TRBD1|.|TRBV7-9|TRBJ1-1
TGTGCCAGCAGCTTTTCTCCCCGGACAGGCTCGAACACTGAAGCTTTCTTT
CASSFSPRTGSNTEAFF
>15|.|.|TRBV30|TRBJ2-1
TGTGCCTGGAGTCCTACTGGTGGAGCTTACAATGAGCAGTTCTTC
CAWSPTGGAYNEQFF
>14|TRBD2|few|TRBV12-3/TRBV12-4|TRBJ2-5
TGTGCCAGCACCACCGGGGGGGCCGGGGAGACCCAGTACTTC
CASTTGGAGETQYF
>12|.|few|TRBV9|TRBJ2-7
TGTGCCAGCAGCGTAGCTGGCCACGAGCAGTACTTC
CASSVAGHEQYF
>14|.|.|TRBV6-1|TRBJ2-1
TGTGCCAGCAGGGTATGGAGCAGTTGGGATGAGCAGTTCTTC
CASRVWSSWDEQFF
>16|TRBD1|.|TRBV12-3/TRBV12-4|TRBJ2-1
TGTGCCAGCAGTTTAGCGCCCGGACAGGGCAACAATGAGCAGTTCTTC
CASSLAPGQGNNEQFF
>14|TRBD1|.|TRBV27|TRBJ2-7
TGTGCCAGCAGTTCCGGGACAGGGATCACCGAGCAGTACTTC
CASSSGTGITEQYF
>14|.|.|TRBV12-5|TRBJ2-2
TGTGCTAGTGGATCTCAGGGTTGGACCGGGGAGCTGTTTTTT
CASGSQGWTGELFF
>16|.|.|TRBV24-1|TRBJ2-1
TGTGCCACCAGTGAAAAGCCGGGACGCCACCGTAATGAGCAGTTCTTC
CATSEKPGRHRNEQFF
>15|.|many|TRBV20-1|TRBJ1-6
TGCAGTGCTAGAGCAGACGTCCGAGTTCGGTCACCCCTCCACTTT
CSARADVRVRSPLHF
>15|TRBD2|.|TRBV5-1|TRBJ2-1
TGCGCCAGCACCTCGGTTGGACTAGCGGTAAATGAGCAGTTCTTC
CASTSVGLAVNEQFF
>15|TRBD1|.|TRBV18|TRBJ1-3
TGTGCCAGCGGAACCGGGACAGGGTCTGGAAACACCATATATTTT
CASGTGTGSGNTIYF
>16|TRBD2|few|TRBV25-1|TRBJ2-1
TGTGCCAGCAGTGAATTGGGGACTAGCGGGGGGAATGAGCAGTTCTTC
CASSELGTSGGNEQFF
>13|TRBD1|many|TRBV12-3/TRBV12-4|TRBJ1-3
TGTGCCAGCAGTCTAGGACAGGGGGACACCATATATTTT
CASSLGQGDTIYF
>15|TRBD1|.|TRBV6-1|TRBJ1-5
TGTGCCACCAACAAAGGGGACAGCCTTTATCAGCCCCAGCATTTT
CATNKGDSLYQPQHF
>15|.|.|TRBV7-2|TRBJ2-3
TGTGCCAGCAGCTTAGTTCCAGTAAGCACAGATACGCAGTATTTT
CASSLVPVSTDTQYF
>15|.|few|TRBV4-2|TRBJ2-7
TGTGCCAGCAGCCACGGTGGGCCTAGCAACTACGAGCAGTACTTC
CASSHGGPSNYEQYF
>13|.|.|TRBV5-6|TRBJ2-7
TGTGCCAGCAGCTTGGATGTAAACTACGAGCAGTACTTC
CASSLDVNYEQYF
>14|.|.|TRBV9|TRBJ2-5
TGTGCCAGCAGCGTAGAGGCTAGTTTGGAGACCCAGTACTTC
CASSVEASLETQYF
>12|.|.|TRBV30|TRBJ1-3
TGTGCCTGGAATCGGGCGGAGTCCACCATATATTTT
CAWNRAESTIYF
>14|.|many|TRBV20-1|TRBJ2-1
TGCAGTGCTAGCGGGCCCAGGGCCTACAATGAGCAGTTCTTC
CSASGPRAYNEQFF
>17|.|.|TRBV5-1|TRBJ2-1
TGCGCCAGCAGCAAGACATACTCCGGGACGCGTGGCAATGAGCAGTTCTTC
CASSKTYSGTRGNEQFF
>15|TRBD2|.|TRBV11-2|TRBJ2-4
TGTGCCAGCAGCTTAGATGGGGGGACTAGGGACATTCAGTACTTC
CASSLDGGTRDIQYF
>16|TRBD2|many|TRBV11-1|TRBJ2-1
TGTGCCAGCAGTCCAACCGGGACTAGGGCCTACAATGAGCAGTTCTTC
CASSPTGTRAYNEQFF
>16|TRBD1|few|TRBV12-3/TRBV12-4|TRBJ1-2
TGTGCCAGCAGTTTGGGACAGGGTGGTAGGGGCTATGGCTACACCTTC
CASSLGQGGRGYGYTF
>15|.|.|TRBV29-1|TRBJ2-3
TGCAGCGTTGAAAACGGCGAAGATGGCACAGATACGCAGTATTTT
CSVENGEDGTDTQYF
>16|TRBD2|.|TRBV4-1|TRBJ2-1
TGCGCCAGCAGCCATCTCGGACTAGCGGTCTACAATGAGCAGTTCTTC
CASSHLGLAVYNEQFF
>13|.|many|TRBV10-3|TRBJ2-7
TGTGCCATCTGGGATGAATTGGTCCACGAGCAGTACTTC
CAIWDELVHEQYF